The 2 T cell receptor beta chains below come from one sample, sequenced in a study of human T cells and chemical hapten exposure. Regarding treatment: therapeutic diphenylcyclopropenone sensitization with weekly scalp DPC. Each cDNA molecule in the library carried unique molecular identifiers. TCRdb re-called the reads with MiXCR, one entry per CDR3 protein. The sample yields some 3,300 distinct CDR3 sequences, roughly 50% seen once. The sequences come from whole blood, collected before DPC sensitization or 2, 6, or about 24 weeks after (not recorded which). The source is an adult with alopecia areata. Some clones in this sample may be carry-over from other donors' samples. This table probably holds off-target reads from a library built for another chain.

This clonotype is categorized as hyperexpanded (1% or more). The J gene is TRBJ2-3, the V gene TRBV20-1; TRBD2 is a possible D gene (6 bases). The CDR3 covers 14 residues. CDR1 and CDR2 (germline): DFQATT, SNEGSKA (reference sequence). V lost 5 bases, J lost 0 bases, and 12 bases lay in between. This CDR3 reads CSAQGTPSTDTQYF. The CDR3 DNA sequence: TGCAGTGCTCAAGGGACTCCGAGCACAGATACGCAGTATTTT.

This sequence joins TRBV11-2 and TRBJ2-3; TRBD1 matches 7 bases. The germline V gene has CDR1 SGHAT and CDR2 FQNNGV. This CDR3 region has 15 residues. Unmatched junction bases numbered 6, after V lost 3 bases and J lost 3 bases. The CDR3 sequence is CASSFGTGETDTQYF. CDR3 in DNA: TGTGCCAGCAGCTTTGGTACAGGGGAAACAGATACGCAGTATTTT.